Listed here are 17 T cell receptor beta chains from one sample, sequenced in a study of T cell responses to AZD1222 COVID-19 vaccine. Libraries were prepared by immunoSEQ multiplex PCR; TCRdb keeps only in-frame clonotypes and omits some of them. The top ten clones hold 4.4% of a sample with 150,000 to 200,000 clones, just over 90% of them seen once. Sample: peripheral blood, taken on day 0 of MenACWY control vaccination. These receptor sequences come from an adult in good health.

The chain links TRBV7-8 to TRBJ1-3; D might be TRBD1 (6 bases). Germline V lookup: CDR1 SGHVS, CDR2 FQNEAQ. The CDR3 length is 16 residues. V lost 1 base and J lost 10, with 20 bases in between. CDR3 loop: CASSLGARGRGGTIYF. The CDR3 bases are TGTGCCAGCAGCTTAGGGGCGAGAGGCCGAGGGGGGACCATATATTTT. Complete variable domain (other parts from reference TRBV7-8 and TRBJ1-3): GAGVSQSPRYKVAKRGQDVALRCDPISGHVSLFWYQQALGQGPEFLTYFQNEAQLDKSGLPSDRFFAERPEGSVSTLKIQRTQQEDSAVYLCASSLGARGRGGTIYFGEGSWLTVV.

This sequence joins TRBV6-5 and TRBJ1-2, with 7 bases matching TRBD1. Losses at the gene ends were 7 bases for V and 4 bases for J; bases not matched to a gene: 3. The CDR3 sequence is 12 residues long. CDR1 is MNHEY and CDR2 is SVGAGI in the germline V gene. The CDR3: CASTQGGYGYTF. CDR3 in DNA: TGTGCCAGCACCCAGGGGGGCTATGGCTACACCTTC.

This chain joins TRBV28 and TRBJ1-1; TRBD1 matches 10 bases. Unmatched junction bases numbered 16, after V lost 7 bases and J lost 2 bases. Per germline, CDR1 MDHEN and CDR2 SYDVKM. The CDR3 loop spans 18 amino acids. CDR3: CASKPGQGEVRINTEAFF. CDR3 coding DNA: TGTGCCAGCAAGCCCGGACAGGGGGAGGTCAGGATAAACACTGAAGCTTTCTTT. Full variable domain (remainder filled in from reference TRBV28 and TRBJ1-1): DVKVTQSSRYLVKRTGEKVFLECVQDMDHENMFWYRQDPGLGLRLIYFSYDVKMKEKGDIPEGYSVSREKKERFSLILESASTNQTSMYLCASKPGQGEVRINTEAFFGQGTRLTVV.

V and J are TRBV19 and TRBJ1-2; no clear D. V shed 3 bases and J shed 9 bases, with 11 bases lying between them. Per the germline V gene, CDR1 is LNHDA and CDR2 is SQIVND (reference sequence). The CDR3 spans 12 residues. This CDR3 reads CASSIVRNRYTF. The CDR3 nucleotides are TGTGCCAGTAGTATCGTCAGGAATCGCTACACCTTC.

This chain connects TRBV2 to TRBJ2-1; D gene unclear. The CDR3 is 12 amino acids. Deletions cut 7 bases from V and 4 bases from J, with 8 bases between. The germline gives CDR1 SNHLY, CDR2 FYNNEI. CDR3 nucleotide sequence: TGTGCCAGCAACGTGAGGTACAATGAGCAGTTCTTC. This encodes CASNVRYNEQFF. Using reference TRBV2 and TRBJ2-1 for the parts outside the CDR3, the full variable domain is EPEVTQTPSHQVTQMGQEVILRCVPISNHLYFYWYRQILGQKVEFLVSFYNNEISEKSEIFDDQFSVERPDGSNFTLKIRSTKLEDSAMYFCASNVRYNEQFFGPGTRLTVL.

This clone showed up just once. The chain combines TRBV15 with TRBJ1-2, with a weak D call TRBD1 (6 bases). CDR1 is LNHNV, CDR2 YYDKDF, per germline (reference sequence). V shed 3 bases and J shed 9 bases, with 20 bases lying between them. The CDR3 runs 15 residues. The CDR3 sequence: CATSRTMGGSGSYTF. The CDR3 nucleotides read TGTGCCACCAGCAGGACAATGGGGGGCTCCGGCAGCTACACCTTC.

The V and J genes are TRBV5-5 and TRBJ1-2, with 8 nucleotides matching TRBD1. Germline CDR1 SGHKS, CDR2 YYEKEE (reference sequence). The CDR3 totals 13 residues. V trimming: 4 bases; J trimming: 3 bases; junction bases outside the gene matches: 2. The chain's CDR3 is CASSTGQDYGYTF. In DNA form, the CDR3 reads TGTGCCAGCAGCACGGGACAGGACTATGGCTACACCTTC.

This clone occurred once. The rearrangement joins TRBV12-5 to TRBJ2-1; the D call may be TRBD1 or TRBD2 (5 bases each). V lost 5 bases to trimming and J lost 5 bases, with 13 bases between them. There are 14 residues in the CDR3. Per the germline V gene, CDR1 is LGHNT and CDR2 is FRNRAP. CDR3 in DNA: TGTGCTAGTGGTCCCCTCCGGGGACACAATGAGCAGTTCTTC. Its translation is CASGPLRGHNEQFF.

Here the CDR3 DNA reads TGTGCCAGCAGGGGATTAGGACAGGGGAGCACTGAAGCTTTCTTT. Protein: CASRGLGQGSTEAFF. The chain recombines TRBV5-6 with TRBJ1-1, with 9 nucleotides matching TRBD1. The germline V gene encodes CDR1 SGHDT and CDR2 YYEEEE. V gave up 5 bases and J gave up 4 bases; unmatched junction bases: 9. The CDR3 runs to 15 residues. The whole variable domain, filled in from reference TRBV5-6 and TRBJ1-1, reads DAGVTQSPTHLIKTRGQQVTLRCSPKSGHDTVSWYQQALGQGPQFIFQYYEEEERQRGNFPDRFSGHQFPNYSSELNVNALLLGDSALYLCASRGLGQGSTEAFFGQGTRLTVV.

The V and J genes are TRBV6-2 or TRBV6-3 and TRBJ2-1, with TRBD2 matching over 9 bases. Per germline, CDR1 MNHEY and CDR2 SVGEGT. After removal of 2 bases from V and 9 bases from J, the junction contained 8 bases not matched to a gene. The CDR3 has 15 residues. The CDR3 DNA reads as TGTGCCAGCAGTTACCATCCTAGCGGGACGATTGAGCAGTTCTTC. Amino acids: CASSYHPSGTIEQFF.

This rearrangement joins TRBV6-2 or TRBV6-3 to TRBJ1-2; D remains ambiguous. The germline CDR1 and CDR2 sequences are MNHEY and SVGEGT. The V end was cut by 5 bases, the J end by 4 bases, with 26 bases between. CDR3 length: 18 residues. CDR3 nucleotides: TGTGCCAGCAGTCACACCAATCAGACGGAGGAGGCAGGCTATGGCTACACCTTC. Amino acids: CASSHTNQTEEAGYGYTF.

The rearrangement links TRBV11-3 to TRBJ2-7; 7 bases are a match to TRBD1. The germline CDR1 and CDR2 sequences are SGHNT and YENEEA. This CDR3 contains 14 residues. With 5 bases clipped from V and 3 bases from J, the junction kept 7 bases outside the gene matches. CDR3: CASSPAGTVYEQYF. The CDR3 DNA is TGTGCCAGCAGCCCGGCCGGGACAGTCTACGAGCAGTACTTC.

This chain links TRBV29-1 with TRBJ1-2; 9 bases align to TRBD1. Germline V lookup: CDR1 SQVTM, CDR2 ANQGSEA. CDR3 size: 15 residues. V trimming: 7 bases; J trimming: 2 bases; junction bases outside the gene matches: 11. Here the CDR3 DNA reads TGCAGCGCTTTCCGACAGGGGGTTGACAACTATGGCTACACCTTC. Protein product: CSAFRQGVDNYGYTF.

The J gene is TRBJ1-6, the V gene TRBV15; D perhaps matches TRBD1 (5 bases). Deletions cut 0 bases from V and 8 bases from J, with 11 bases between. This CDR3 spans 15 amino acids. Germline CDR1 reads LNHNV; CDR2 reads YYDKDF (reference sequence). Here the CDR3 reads CATSRDPGQHSPLHF. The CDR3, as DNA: TGTGCCACCAGCAGAGATCCGGGGCAGCATTCACCCCTCCACTTT.

The CDR3 bases are TGTGCCAGTAGTATCGGGGGAGCCAGCACTAATGAAAAACTGTTTTTT. Translation gives CASSIGGASTNEKLFF. The V gene is TRBV19, the J gene TRBJ1-4, with TRBD1 as a possible D gene (5 bases). In germline, CDR1 is LNHDA, CDR2 SQIVND (reference sequence). This CDR3 has 16 residues. The V end was cut by 3 bases, the J end by 2 bases, with 13 bases between. Complete variable domain (other parts from reference TRBV19 and TRBJ1-4): DGGITQSPKYLFRKEGQNVTLSCEQNLNHDAMYWYRQDPGQGLRLIYYSQIVNDFQKGDIAEGYSVSREKKESFPLTVTSAQKNPTAFYLCASSIGGASTNEKLFFGSGTQLSVL.

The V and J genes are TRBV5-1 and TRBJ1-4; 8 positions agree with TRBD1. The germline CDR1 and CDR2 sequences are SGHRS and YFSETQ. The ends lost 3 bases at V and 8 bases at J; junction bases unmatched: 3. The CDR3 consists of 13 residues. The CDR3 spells CASSSGQGEKLFF. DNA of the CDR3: TGCGCCAGCAGCTCCGGACAGGGAGAAAAACTGTTTTTT.

CDR3 in amino acids: CASSPPSRDNEQFF. CDR3 nucleotide sequence: TGTGCCAGCTCACCACCGAGCAGGGATAATGAGCAGTTCTTC. This chain links TRBV18 with TRBJ2-1; a possible D gene is TRBD1 (5 bases). The CDR3 is made up of 14 amino acids. Trimming removed 0 bases from V and 7 bases from J, with 10 bases in between. Germline CDR1 reads KGHSH; CDR2 reads LQKENI.